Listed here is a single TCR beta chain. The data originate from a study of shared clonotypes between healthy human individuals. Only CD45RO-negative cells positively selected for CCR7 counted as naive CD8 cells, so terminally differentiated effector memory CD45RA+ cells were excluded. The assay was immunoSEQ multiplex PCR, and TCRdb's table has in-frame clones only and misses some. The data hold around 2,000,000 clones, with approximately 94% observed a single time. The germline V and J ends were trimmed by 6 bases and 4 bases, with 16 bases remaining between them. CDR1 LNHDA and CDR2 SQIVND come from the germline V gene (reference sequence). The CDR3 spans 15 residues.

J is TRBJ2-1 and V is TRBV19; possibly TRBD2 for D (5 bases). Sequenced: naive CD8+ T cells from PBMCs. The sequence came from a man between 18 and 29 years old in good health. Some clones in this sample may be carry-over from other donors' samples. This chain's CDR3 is CASSAGGRSYNEQFF. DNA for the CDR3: TGTGCCAGTAGCGCGGGCGGGCGGTCGTACAATGAGCAGTTCTTC.